This TCR beta chain was profiled in a study of naive and memory T cell subsets. Study-level findings and limits: Diversity fell and Gini index rose from naive through CM, EM, EMRA.

This CDR3 comprises 16 residues. Trimming at V came to 2 bases and at J to 7 bases, leaving 13 bases not matched to a gene. Germline lookup yields CDR1 LGHNT and CDR2 FRNRAP. An equimolar mix of two oligonucleotides served as the beta constant-region primer for TRBC1 and TRBC2. Each CDR3 protein is one row after TCRdb ran MiXCR on the UMI-ligation and nested PCR reads. The profile shows some 150,000 distinct CDR3 sequences, more than 15% of them singletons. For this clonotype: What it binds is not known.

V and J are TRBV12-5 and TRBJ2-7, with 8 bases that match TRBD2. The sample comprised naive CD4+ T cells from blood. The clonotype was recovered from a human donor in good health. This CDR3 reads CASGLPLGAGASEQYF. DNA of the CDR3: TGTGCTAGTGGTTTGCCCCTAGGAGCGGGAGCGTCGGAGCAGTACTTC.